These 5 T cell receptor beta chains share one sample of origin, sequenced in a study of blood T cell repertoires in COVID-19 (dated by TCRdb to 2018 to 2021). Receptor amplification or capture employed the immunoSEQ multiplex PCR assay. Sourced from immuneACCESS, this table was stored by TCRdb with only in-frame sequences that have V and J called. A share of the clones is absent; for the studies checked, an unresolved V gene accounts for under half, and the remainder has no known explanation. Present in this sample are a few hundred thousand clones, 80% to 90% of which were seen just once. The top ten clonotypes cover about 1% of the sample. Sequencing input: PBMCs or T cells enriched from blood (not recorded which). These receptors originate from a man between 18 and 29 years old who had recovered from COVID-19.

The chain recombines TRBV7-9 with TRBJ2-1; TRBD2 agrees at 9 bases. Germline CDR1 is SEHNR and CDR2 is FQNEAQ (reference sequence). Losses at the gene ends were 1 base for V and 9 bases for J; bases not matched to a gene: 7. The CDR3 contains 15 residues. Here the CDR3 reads CASSLGLAGLGEQFF. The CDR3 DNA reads TGTGCCAGCAGCTTAGGGCTAGCGGGACTGGGTGAGCAGTTCTTC.

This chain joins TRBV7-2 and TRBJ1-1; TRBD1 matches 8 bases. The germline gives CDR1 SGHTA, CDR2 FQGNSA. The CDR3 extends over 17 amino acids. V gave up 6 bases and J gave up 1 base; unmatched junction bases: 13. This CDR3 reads CASRPRTGQWRNTEAFF. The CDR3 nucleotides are TGTGCCAGCAGACCGAGGACAGGGCAATGGAGGAACACTGAAGCTTTCTTT.

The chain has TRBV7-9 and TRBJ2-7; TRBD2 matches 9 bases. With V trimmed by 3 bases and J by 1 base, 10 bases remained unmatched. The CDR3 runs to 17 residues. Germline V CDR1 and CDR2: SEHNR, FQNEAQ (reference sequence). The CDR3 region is CASSFPLAGASSYEQYF. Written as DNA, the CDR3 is TGTGCCAGCAGCTTCCCCTTAGCGGGAGCGTCGTCCTACGAGCAGTACTTC.

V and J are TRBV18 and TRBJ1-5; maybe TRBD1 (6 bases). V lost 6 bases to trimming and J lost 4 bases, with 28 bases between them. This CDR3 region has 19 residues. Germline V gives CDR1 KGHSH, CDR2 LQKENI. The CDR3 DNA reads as TGTGCCAGCTCCCCTGAAAAAAACCAGGGGCCTGGTAGTAATCAGCCCCAGCATTTT. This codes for CASSPEKNQGPGSNQPQHF.

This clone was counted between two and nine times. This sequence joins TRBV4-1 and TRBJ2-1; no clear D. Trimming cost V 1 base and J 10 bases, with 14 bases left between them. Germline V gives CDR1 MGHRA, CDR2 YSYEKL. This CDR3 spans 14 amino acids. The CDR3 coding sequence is TGCGCCAGCAGCCAAGTTGTTGGTCTACTCGAGCAGTTCTTC. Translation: CASSQVVGLLEQFF.